The 24 T cell receptor beta chains given below trace back to one sample, sequenced in a study of regulatory T cells in long-lasting Graves disease. Arm-PCR of CDR3 regions and iRepertoire HTBI primers were the basis on which TCR beta libraries were built. TCRdb re-called the multiplex PCR reads with MiXCR, one entry per CDR3 protein. Of roughly 360,000 distinct CDR3 sequences listed, about 10% are singletons. Time point defined: newly diagnosed GD, antithyroid drugs for less than 3 months. The TCR library was made from RNA extracted from PBMCs. The data also belong to a second study, concerning T cells in Graves' hyperthyroidism and ophthalmopathy.

Here the sequenced sample was peripheral blood mononuclear cells (PBMCs), taken at new diagnosis, from a patient treated with antithyroid drugs. All receptors come from a woman aged 18-29 years with Graves disease.

This clonotype was detected ten times or more. This sequence joins TRBV4-3 and TRBJ1-5; maybe TRBD1 (5 bases). Germline CDR1 is LGHNA and CDR2 is YSLEER. The V gene lost 0 bases and the J gene lost 7 bases, with 13 bases spanning the gap. The CDR3 contains 15 residues. CDR3 nucleotides: TGCGCCAGCAGCCAAGATAGCGGGGGATTGCAGCCCCAGCATTTT. Translating it yields CASSQDSGGLQPQHF.

V and J are TRBV4-3 and TRBJ2-5; 11 bases are shared with TRBD2. Germline trimming cut 4 bases from V and 2 bases from J; bases unmatched to any gene: 3. The CDR3 runs to 15 residues. Germline V gene sequence: CDR1 LGHNA, CDR2 YSLEER. DNA of the CDR3: TGCGCCAGCAGCCGTGGGACTAGCGGACAAGAGACCCAGTACTTC. Translation gives CASSRGTSGQETQYF.

This clonotype was seen many times. V is TRBV9 and J is TRBJ2-5, with D maybe TRBD2 (6 bases). Germline CDR1 and CDR2: SGDLS and YYNGEE. V was trimmed by 2 bases and J by 4 bases, leaving 6 bases between them. The CDR3 extends over 12 amino acids. DNA of the CDR3: TGTGCCAGCAGCGTGGGGGGAGAGACCCAGTACTTC. Translated: CASSVGGETQYF. The whole variable domain, filled in from reference TRBV9 and TRBJ2-5, reads DSGVTQTPKHLITATGQRVTLRCSPRSGDLSVYWYQQSLDQGLQFLIQYYNGEERAKGNILERFSAQQFPDLHSELNLSSLELGDSALYFCASSVGGETQYFGPGTRLLVL.

This rearrangement joins TRBV12-3 or TRBV12-4 to TRBJ2-7; D is uncertain. The CDR3 contains 11 residues. V dropped 5 bases and J dropped 4 bases, with 6 bases sitting between them. CDR3 in DNA: TGTGCCAGCAGTATGGGATACGAGCAGTACGTC. Its translation is CASSMGYEQYV.

This clonotype appeared a few times. V is TRBV27 and J is TRBJ1-6; 11 bases are shared with TRBD1. The CDR3 loop spans 16 amino acids. V lost 5 bases to trimming and J lost 13 bases; unmatched junction nucleotides: 13. Germline V gene data show CDR1 as MNHEY and CDR2 as SMNVEV (reference sequence). The DNA for the CDR3 is TGTGCCAGCAGTCCCCGGACAGGGGGCTTCCTAGCGCCCCTCCACTTT. Translation gives CASSPRTGGFLAPLHF.

CDR3 in amino acids: CASSPDSPSYEQYF. The CDR3 nucleotides read TGTGCCAGCAGCCCAGACTCGCCATCCTACGAGCAGTACTTC. The chain links TRBV6-1 to TRBJ2-7; D unresolved. Looked up from germline, CDR1 is MNHNS and CDR2 is SASEGT. V gave up 6 bases and J gave up 1 base, with 13 bases separating them. The CDR3 is made up of 14 amino acids.

In its sample, this clonotype was seen many times. The rearrangement joins TRBV20-1 to TRBJ1-2, with 7 nucleotides matching TRBD1. This CDR3 is 17 amino acids long. Germline CDR1 reads DFQATT; CDR2 reads SNEGSKA (reference sequence). V lost 3 bases and J lost 4; bases outside the gene matches: 17. CDR3 DNA sequence: TGCAGTGCTAGCCCCGGGACAGCATCGAGGCGCGCCTATGGCTACACCTTC. This encodes CSASPGTASRRAYGYTF.

This clonotype was seen at least ten times. In DNA, the CDR3 is TGTGCCAGTAGTACCCCCCCAGGGAAGAGCAATCAGCCCCAGCATTTT. Its protein is CASSTPPGKSNQPQHF. The chain recombines TRBV19 with TRBJ1-5; possible D gene TRBD1, 5 bases. V was pared by 4 bases and J by 1 base, with 14 bases between. The CDR3 has 16 residues. The germline CDR1 and CDR2 sequences are LNHDA and SQIVND (reference sequence).

This clonotype was recorded at least ten times. V and J are TRBV28 and TRBJ2-3; 9 bases are shared with TRBD2. With 5 bases clipped from V and 11 bases from J, the junction kept 8 bases outside the gene matches. Germline V gene lookup returns CDR1 MDHEN and CDR2 SYDVKM. This CDR3 region has 13 residues. CDR3 coding DNA: TGTGCCAGCAGTCCCCTTCAGCGGGAGGAGCAGTATTTT. It translates to CASSPLQREEQYF.

This clonotype was observed at least ten times. The chain uses TRBV6-5 and TRBJ2-2; a possible D gene is TRBD2 (5 bases). The CDR3 runs to 17 residues. CDR1 and CDR2 from the germline V gene are MNHEY and SVGAGI. Trimming cost V 0 bases and J 3 bases, with 14 bases left between them. This chain's CDR3 is CASSYSMAGIYTGELFF. In DNA form, the CDR3 reads TGTGCCAGCAGTTACTCGATGGCCGGGATCTACACCGGGGAGCTGTTTTTT.

V and J are TRBV7-9 and TRBJ2-1, with 13 bases that match TRBD2. Per germline, CDR1 SEHNR and CDR2 FQNEAQ (reference sequence). J gave up 5 bases and V 8 bases, and 15 bases lay outside the gene matches. The CDR3 is 18 amino acids. The CDR3 spells CASQTPTSGRVGDNEQFF. The CDR3 nucleotides are TGTGCCAGCCAAACCCCTACTAGCGGGAGGGTCGGCGACAATGAGCAGTTCTTC.

This clonotype was seen ten or more times. V usage is TRBV6-2 or TRBV6-3 and J usage is TRBJ2-5; D is unresolved. Trimming shortened V by 7 bases and J by 5 bases, and 11 bases separated the two germline ends. Germline V gene data show CDR1 as MNHEY and CDR2 as SVGEGT. CDR3 length: 12 amino acids. CDR3 amino acids: CASTWIGETQYF. CDR3 nucleotide sequence: TGTGCCAGCACCTGGATCGGGGAGACCCAGTACTTC.

The chain couples TRBV5-1 to TRBJ1-2; no reliable D call. Germline CDR1 SGHRS, CDR2 YFSETQ. The CDR3 is made up of 15 amino acids. Trimming left V 4 bases short and J 6 bases short, with 19 bases between. The CDR3, as DNA: TGCGCCAGCAGCCCAAGTGGCGGGGATTCCGATGGCTACACCTTC. It specifies CASSPSGGDSDGYTF.

The chain carries TRBV29-1 and TRBJ1-2; perhaps TRBD1 as D (5 bases). This CDR3 contains 13 residues. Trimming took 0 bases from V and 5 from J, leaving 10 bases between them. Germline CDR1 SQVTM, CDR2 ANQGSEA. CDR3 sequence reads: CSVEDGDSYGYTF. The CDR3 region has the DNA TGCAGCGTTGAAGATGGGGACTCATATGGCTACACCTTC.

This clonotype occurred many times. The chain carries TRBV2 and TRBJ1-1, with D possibly matching TRBD1 (5 bases). Trimming took off 4 bases at V and 2 bases at J, with 17 bases between the two ends. CDR3 length: 16 amino acids. CDR1 SNHLY and CDR2 FYNNEI come from the germline V gene. The CDR3 DNA sequence: TGTGCCAGCAGTGGCCGGGACTCCCCTAGAAACACTGAAGCTTTCTTT. Translated, it gives CASSGRDSPRNTEAFF.

This clonotype was seen a handful of times. One base away lies a much larger clone, so this may be a sequencing read error. J is TRBJ2-1 and V is TRBV7-8; 7 nucleotides agree with TRBD2. Germline V CDR1 and CDR2: SGHVS, FQNEAQ. The CDR3 extends over 19 amino acids. CDR3 sequence (DNA): TGTGCCAGCAGCTTAGTTGGGGGGATGAGAAGCGGGATTAGGAATGAGCAGTCCTTC. This translates into CASSLVGGMRSGIRNEQSF.

This clonotype was observed at least ten times. The rearrangement uses TRBV29-1 and TRBJ1-1, with TRBD1 matching 11 bases. Trimming took 2 bases from V and 7 from J; bases not matched to a gene: 6. From germline, CDR1 is SQVTM and CDR2 ANQGSEA. The CDR3 has 14 amino acids. The CDR3 loop is CSVELDRGHGEAFF. CDR3 bases: TGCAGCGTTGAACTGGACAGGGGGCACGGTGAAGCTTTCTTT.

This clonotype was found many times. The chain is built from TRBV2 and TRBJ2-1; the D is unclear. V lost 2 bases and J lost 8, with 1 base in between. The CDR3 has 10 amino acids. Germline V gene lookup returns CDR1 SNHLY and CDR2 FYNNEI. CDR3 amino acids: CASSEYEQFF. In DNA form, the CDR3 reads TGTGCCAGCAGTGAATATGAGCAGTTCTTC.

The V gene is TRBV6-2 or TRBV6-3, the J gene TRBJ2-1, with 10 bases matching TRBD2. Trimming cost V 6 bases and J 8 bases; bases outside gene matches: 13. The CDR3 contains 16 residues. Per germline, CDR1 MNHEY and CDR2 SVGEGT. The CDR3 reads CASRPRTSGAPDEQFF. In nucleotides, the CDR3 is TGTGCCAGCAGACCCAGGACTAGCGGAGCCCCCGATGAGCAGTTCTTC.

This clonotype was counted at least ten times. The rearrangement joins TRBV7-8 to TRBJ2-7; no clear D. V dropped 2 bases and J dropped 0 bases, with 8 bases sitting between them. CDR3 size: 14 residues. Germline V lookup: CDR1 SGHVS, CDR2 FQNEAQ. CDR3 loop: CASSLRESSYEQYV. For the CDR3, the DNA is TGTGCCAGCAGCTTAAGGGAAAGCTCCTACGAGCAGTACGTC.

This clonotype was counted at least ten times. The chain carries TRBV29-1 and TRBJ1-1, with unresolved D. The germline V gene encodes CDR1 SQVTM and CDR2 ANQGSEA. V was cut by 7 bases and J by 4 bases, with 19 bases left in between. The CDR3 extends over 14 amino acids. CDR3 sequence reads: CSAHGREGVTEAFF. The CDR3, as DNA: TGCAGCGCCCATGGACGGGAGGGCGTCACTGAAGCTTTCTTT. The full variable domain, rest sourced from reference TRBV29-1 and TRBJ1-1, is SAVISQKPSRDICQRGTSLTIQCQVDSQVTMMFWYRQQPGQSLTLIATANQGSEATYESGFVIDKFPISRPNLTFSTLTVSNMSPEDSSIYLCSAHGREGVTEAFFGQGTRLTVV.

This clonotype has a count of ten or more. The chain links TRBV20-1 to TRBJ2-7; maybe TRBD2 (6 bases). The length of the CDR3 is 14 residues. The V end lost 6 bases, the J end lost 2 bases, and 17 bases lay between the germline ends. Germline-derived CDR1 and CDR2 are DFQATT and SNEGSKA (reference sequence). Here the CDR3 DNA reads TGCAGTGCCCAATCATCGGGGGTTCCCTACGAGCAGTACTTC. This gives the protein CSAQSSGVPYEQYF.

On this clonotype: A much larger clone sits a single nucleotide away, making a read error possible. The chain carries TRBV6-2 or TRBV6-3 and TRBJ2-7, with 10 bases fitting TRBD1. This CDR3 is 15 amino acids long. The germline V gene has CDR1 MNHEY and CDR2 SVGEGT. The CDR3 protein is CASSYPGQGYYGQYF. CDR3 in DNA: TGTGCCAGCAGCTACCCGGGACAGGGGTACTACGGGCAGTACTTC.

In its sample, this clonotype was seen many times. V is TRBV20-1 and J is TRBJ2-3; D unresolved. There are 15 residues in the CDR3. CDR1 DFQATT and CDR2 SNEGSKA come from the germline V gene (reference sequence). The V and J ends lost 4 bases and 2 bases respectively, with 16 bases between them. CDR3 in amino acids: CSAKVGTDSTDTQYF. The CDR3 DNA is TGCAGTGCTAAGGTCGGCACAGACTCCACAGATACGCAGTATTTT.